Shown below are 8 T cell receptor beta chains from a single sample sequenced in a study of blood T cell repertoires in COVID-19 (dated by TCRdb to 2018 to 2020). The library was generated by the immunoSEQ multiplex PCR assay. TCRdb provides this immuneACCESS table in a form limited to in-frame rearrangements. Some clones are lacking; in checked studies, under half of them reflect an unresolved V gene, and why the rest are absent is not known. The sample yields a few hundred thousand clones; around 90% were counted once. The leading ten clones occupy 2% to 2.5% of the sample. Input material: peripheral blood. These receptors came from a man aged 50 to 59 with acute or convalescent COVID-19.

This chain uses TRBV5-1 with TRBJ2-6, with D uncertain. CDR1 and CDR2 (germline): SGHRS, YFSETQ. The ends were cut back, 0 bases at V and 0 bases at J, with 13 bases in the middle. The CDR3 runs 18 residues. CDR3 sequence reads: CASSLGRYLDSGANVLTF. DNA of the CDR3: TGCGCCAGCAGCTTGGGGAGATACCTGGACTCTGGGGCCAACGTCCTGACTTTC.

The V call is TRBV10-3, the J call TRBJ2-7; 9 positions agree with TRBD1. The CDR3 is 16 amino acids. The junction had 8 bases not matched to a gene; V was cut back by 5 bases and J by 0 bases. Germline assignment: CDR1 ENHRY and CDR2 SYGVKD. The CDR3 DNA reads TGTGCCATCAGTCGGGACAGGGTCCGACTCTCCTACGAGCAGTACTTC. Encoded protein: CAISRDRVRLSYEQYF.

The J gene is TRBJ2-7, the V gene TRBV19; a possible D gene is TRBD1 (6 bases). The germline gives CDR1 LNHDA, CDR2 SQIVND (reference sequence). The CDR3 sequence is 14 residues long. V was shortened by 5 bases and J by 3 bases, with 14 bases between the two germline ends. CDR3 nucleotides: TGTGCCAGTAGTTATGAGGACAGACGCTACGAGCAGTACTTC. Its translation: CASSYEDRRYEQYF.

This chain uses TRBV5-1 with TRBJ1-2; maybe TRBD1 (5 bases). The germline V gene encodes CDR1 SGHRS and CDR2 YFSETQ. Deletions cut 5 bases from V and 0 bases from J, with 20 bases between. The CDR3 runs to 17 residues. CDR3 sequence (DNA): TGCGCCAGCAGACTACGCGGGACGGAGATCCCTAACTATGGCTACACCTTC. It encodes CASRLRGTEIPNYGYTF.

This chain connects TRBV3-1 (or the pseudogene TRBV3-2) to TRBJ1-2; no clear D. Trimming stripped 2 bases from V and 4 bases from J, with 11 bases between. The CDR3 length is 14 residues. Germline V gives CDR1 LGHDT, CDR2 YNNKEL (reference sequence). The CDR3 DNA is TGTGCCAGCAGCCAATGGCCAGTGTCCTATGGCTACACCTTC. Translating gives CASSQWPVSYGYTF.

V is TRBV11-2 and J is TRBJ2-5; D gene uncertain. This CDR3 comprises 14 residues. The V end was cut by 3 bases, the J end by 3 bases, with 11 bases between. Germline loops: CDR1 SGHAT, CDR2 FQNNGV. The CDR3 DNA reads TGTGCCAGCAGCTTTGGATACGGAGAAGAGACCCAGTACTTC. It yields the protein CASSFGYGEETQYF.

The chain carries TRBV25-1 and TRBJ2-1; possibly TRBD2 for D (6 bases). V was clipped by 1 base and J by 12 bases, with 16 bases between them. Germline CDR1 is MGHDK and CDR2 is SYGVNS. This CDR3 contains 14 residues. This chain's CDR3 is CASSESAGRKGQFF. The CDR3 nucleotides are TGTGCCAGCAGTGAATCGGCAGGGAGGAAGGGGCAGTTCTTC.

This clone was seen a single time. This chain joins TRBV4-1 and TRBJ1-4; 9 nucleotides agree with TRBD1. V lost 5 bases to trimming and J lost 14 bases; unmatched junction nucleotides: 12. CDR1 and CDR2 (germline): MGHRA, YSYEKL. This CDR3 is built from 14 residues. In nucleotides, the CDR3 is TGCGCCAGCAGCTCCCGGGACAGGGAATTGGTTCTGTTTTTT. This sequence encodes CASSSRDRELVLFF.